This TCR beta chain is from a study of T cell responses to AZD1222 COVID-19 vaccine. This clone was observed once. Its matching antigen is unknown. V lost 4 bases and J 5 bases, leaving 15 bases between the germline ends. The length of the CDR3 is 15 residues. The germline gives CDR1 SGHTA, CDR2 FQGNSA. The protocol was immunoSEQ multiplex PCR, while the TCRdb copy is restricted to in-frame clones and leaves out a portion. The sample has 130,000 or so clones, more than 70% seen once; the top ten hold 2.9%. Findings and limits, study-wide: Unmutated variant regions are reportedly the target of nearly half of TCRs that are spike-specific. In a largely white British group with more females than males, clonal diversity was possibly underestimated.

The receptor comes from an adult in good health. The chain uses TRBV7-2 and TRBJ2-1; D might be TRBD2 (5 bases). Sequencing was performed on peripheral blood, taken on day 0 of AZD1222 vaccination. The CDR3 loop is CASSSGLDLNNEQFF. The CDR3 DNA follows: TGTGCCAGCAGCTCCGGACTGGATCTAAACAATGAGCAGTTCTTC. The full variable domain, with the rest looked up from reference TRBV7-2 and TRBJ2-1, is GAGVSQSPSNKVTEKGKDVELRCDPISGHTALYWYRQSLGQGLEFLIYFQGNSAPDKSGLPSDRFSAERTGGSVSTLTIQRTQQEDSAVYLCASSSGLDLNNEQFFGPGTRLTVL.